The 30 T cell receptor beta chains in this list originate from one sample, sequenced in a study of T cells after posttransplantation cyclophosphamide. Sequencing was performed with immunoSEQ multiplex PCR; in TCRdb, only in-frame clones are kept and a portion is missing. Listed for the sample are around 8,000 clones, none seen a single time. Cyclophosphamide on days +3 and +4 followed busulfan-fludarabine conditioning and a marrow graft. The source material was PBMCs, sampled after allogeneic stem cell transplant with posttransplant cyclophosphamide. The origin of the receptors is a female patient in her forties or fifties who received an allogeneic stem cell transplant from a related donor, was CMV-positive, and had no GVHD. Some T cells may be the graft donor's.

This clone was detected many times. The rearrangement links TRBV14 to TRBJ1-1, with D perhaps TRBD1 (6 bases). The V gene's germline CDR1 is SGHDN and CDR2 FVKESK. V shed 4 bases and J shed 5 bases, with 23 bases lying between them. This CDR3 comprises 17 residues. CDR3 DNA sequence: TGTGCCAGCAGCCCGCGGCCCGGGGGGGCATGGAGTACTGAAGCTTTCTTT. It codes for CASSPRPGGAWSTEAFF.

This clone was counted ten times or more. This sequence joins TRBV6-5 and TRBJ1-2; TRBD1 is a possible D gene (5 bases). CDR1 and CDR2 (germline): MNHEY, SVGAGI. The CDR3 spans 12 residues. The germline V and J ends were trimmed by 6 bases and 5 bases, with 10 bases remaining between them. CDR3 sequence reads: CASSRAAYGYTF. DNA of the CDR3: TGTGCCAGCAGCAGGGCTGCTTATGGCTACACCTTC.

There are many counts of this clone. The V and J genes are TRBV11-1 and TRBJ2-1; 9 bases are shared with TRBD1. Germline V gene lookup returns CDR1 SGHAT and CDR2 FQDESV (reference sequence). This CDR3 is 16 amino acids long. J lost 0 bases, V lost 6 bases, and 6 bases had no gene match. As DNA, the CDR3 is TGTGCCAGCAGGGTCGGGACAGGGAGCTCCTACAATGAGCAGTTCTTC. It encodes CASRVGTGSSYNEQFF.

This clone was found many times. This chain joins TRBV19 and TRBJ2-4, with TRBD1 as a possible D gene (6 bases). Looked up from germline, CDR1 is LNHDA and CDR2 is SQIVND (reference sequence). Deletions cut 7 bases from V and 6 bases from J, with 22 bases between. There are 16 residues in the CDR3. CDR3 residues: CASTLRGISWGNIQYF. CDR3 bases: TGTGCCAGTACCCTAAGGGGGATTTCCTGGGGAAACATTCAGTACTTC.

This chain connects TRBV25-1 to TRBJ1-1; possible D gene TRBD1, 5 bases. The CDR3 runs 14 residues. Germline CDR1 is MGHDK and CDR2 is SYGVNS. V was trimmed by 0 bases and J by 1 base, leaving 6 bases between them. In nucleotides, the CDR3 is TGTGCCAGCAGTGAATACGGGGGGAACACTGAAGCTTTCTTT. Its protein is CASSEYGGNTEAFF.

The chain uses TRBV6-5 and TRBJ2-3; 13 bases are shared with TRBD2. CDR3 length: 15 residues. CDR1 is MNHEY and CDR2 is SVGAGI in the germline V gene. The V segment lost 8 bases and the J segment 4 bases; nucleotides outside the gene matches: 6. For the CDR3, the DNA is TGTGCCAGCCGGACCACTAGCGGGAGGGCAGATACGCAGTATTTT. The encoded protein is CASRTTSGRADTQYF.

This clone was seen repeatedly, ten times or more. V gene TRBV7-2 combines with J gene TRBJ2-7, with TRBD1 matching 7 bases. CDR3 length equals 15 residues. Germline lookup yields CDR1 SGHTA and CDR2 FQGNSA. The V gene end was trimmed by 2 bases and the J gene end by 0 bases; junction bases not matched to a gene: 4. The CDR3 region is CASSLKGDSSYEQYF. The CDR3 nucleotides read TGTGCCAGCAGCTTAAAGGGGGACAGCTCCTACGAGCAGTACTTC.

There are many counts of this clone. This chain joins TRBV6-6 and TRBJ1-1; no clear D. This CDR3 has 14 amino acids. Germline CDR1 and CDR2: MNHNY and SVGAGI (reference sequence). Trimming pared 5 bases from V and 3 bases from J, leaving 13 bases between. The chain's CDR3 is CASSLLGVDTEAFF. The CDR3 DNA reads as TGTGCCAGCAGTCTACTCGGGGTAGACACTGAAGCTTTCTTT.

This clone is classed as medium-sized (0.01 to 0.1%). CDR3 residues: CASSPPGDRGREQYF. The CDR3 DNA sequence: TGCGCCAGCAGCCCGCCGGGGGACAGGGGACGGGAGCAGTACTTC. The chain joins TRBV5-1 to TRBJ2-7, with 10 bases that match TRBD1. Germline CDR1 reads SGHRS; CDR2 reads YFSETQ. V shed 4 bases, J shed 7 bases, and the junction held 11 bases outside the gene matches. The CDR3 sequence is 15 residues long.

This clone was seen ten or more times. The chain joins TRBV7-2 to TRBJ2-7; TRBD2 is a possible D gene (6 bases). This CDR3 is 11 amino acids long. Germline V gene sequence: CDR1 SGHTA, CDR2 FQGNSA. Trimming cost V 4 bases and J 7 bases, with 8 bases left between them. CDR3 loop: CASSWGLEQYF. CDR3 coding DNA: TGTGCCAGCAGCTGGGGACTTGAGCAGTACTTC.

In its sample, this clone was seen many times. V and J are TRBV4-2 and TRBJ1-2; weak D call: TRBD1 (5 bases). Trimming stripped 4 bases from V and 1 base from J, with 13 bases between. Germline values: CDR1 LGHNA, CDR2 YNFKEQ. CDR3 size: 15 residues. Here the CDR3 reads CASSRYLQVNYGYTF. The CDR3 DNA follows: TGTGCCAGCAGCCGGTACCTACAGGTTAACTATGGCTACACCTTC.

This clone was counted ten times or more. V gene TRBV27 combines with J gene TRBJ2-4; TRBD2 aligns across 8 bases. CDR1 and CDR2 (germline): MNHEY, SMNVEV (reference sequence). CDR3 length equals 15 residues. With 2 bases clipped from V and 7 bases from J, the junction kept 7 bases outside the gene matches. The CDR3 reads CASSLTAGAINIQYF. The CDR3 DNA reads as TGTGCCAGCAGTTTAACAGCGGGAGCTATCAACATTCAGTACTTC.

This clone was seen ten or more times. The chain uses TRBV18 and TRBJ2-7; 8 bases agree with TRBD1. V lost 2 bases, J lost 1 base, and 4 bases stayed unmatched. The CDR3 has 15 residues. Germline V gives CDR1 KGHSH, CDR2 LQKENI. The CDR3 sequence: CASSPRTGSSYEQYF. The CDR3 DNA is TGTGCCAGCTCACCAAGGACAGGGTCTTCCTACGAGCAGTACTTC.

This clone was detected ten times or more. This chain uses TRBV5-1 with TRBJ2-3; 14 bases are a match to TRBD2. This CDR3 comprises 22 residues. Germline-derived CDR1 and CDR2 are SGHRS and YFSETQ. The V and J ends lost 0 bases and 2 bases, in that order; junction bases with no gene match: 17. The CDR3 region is CASSLARLGTSGRGAYTDTQYF. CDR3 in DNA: TGCGCCAGCAGCTTGGCCCGCCTTGGGACTAGCGGGAGAGGGGCGTACACAGATACGCAGTATTTT.

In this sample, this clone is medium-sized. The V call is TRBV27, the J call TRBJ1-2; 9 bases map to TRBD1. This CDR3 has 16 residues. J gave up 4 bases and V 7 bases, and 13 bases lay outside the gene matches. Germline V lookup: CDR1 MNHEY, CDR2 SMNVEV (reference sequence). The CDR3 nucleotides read TGTGCCAGCACCCCAGGGGGACAGGGCTCTTTCTATGGCTACACCTTC. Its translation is CASTPGGQGSFYGYTF.

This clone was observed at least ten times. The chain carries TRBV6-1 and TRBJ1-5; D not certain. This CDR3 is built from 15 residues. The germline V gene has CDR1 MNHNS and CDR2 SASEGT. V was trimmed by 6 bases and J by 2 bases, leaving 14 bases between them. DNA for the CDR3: TGTGCCAGCAGATTGGGCGACGGTCGCAATCAGCCCCAGCATTTT. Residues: CASRLGDGRNQPQHF.

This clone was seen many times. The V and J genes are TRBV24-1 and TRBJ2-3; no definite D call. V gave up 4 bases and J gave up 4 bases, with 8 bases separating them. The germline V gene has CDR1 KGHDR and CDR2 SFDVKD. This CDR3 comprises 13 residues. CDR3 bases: TGTGCCACCAGTGACCCCCCCGCAGATACGCAGTATTTT. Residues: CATSDPPADTQYF.

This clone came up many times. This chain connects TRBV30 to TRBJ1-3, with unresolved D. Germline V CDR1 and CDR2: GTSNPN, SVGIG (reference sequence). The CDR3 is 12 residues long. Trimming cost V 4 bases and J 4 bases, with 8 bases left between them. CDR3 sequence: CAWTPGGNTIYF. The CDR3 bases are TGTGCCTGGACTCCGGGGGGAAACACCATATATTTT. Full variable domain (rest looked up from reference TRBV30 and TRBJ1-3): SQTIHQWPATLVQPVGSPLSLECTVEGTSNPNLYWYRQAAGRGLQLLFYSVGIGQISSEVPQNLSASRPQDRQFILSSKKLLLSDSGFYLCAWTPGGNTIYFGEGSWLTVV.

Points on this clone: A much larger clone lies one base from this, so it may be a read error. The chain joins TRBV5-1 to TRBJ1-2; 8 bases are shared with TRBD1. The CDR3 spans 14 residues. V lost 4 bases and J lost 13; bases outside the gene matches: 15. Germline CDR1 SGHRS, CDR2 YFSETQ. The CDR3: CASSPAPGGFRCTF. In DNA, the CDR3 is TGCGCCAGCAGCCCCGCCCCAGGGGGCTTTCGCTGCACCTTC.

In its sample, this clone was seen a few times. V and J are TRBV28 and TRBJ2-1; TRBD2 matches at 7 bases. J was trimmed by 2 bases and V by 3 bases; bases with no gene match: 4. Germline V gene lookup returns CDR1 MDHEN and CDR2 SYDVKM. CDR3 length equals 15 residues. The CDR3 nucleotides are TGTGCCAGCAGTTTGGTTCTAGCGGCCTACAATGAGCAGTTCTTC. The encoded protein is CASSLVLAAYNEQFF.

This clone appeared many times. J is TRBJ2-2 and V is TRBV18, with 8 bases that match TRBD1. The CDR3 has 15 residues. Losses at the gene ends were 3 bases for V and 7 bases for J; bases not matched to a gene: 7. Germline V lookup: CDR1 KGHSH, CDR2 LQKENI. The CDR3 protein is CASSPRTGTDGELFF. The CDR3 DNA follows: TGTGCCAGCTCACCCAGGACAGGGACGGACGGGGAGCTGTTTTTT.

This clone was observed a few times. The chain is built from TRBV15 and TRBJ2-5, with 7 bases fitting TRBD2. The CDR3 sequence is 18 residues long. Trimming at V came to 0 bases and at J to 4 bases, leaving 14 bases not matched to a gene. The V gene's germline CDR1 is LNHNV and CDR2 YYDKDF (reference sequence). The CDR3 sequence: CATSRDWIGREIPETQYF. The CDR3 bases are TGTGCCACCAGCAGAGATTGGATTGGGCGGGAGATCCCAGAGACCCAGTACTTC. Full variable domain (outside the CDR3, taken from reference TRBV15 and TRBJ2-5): DAMVIQNPRYQVTQFGKPVTLSCSQTLNHNVMYWYQQKSSQAPKLLFHYYDKDFNNEADTPDNFQSRRPNTSFCFLDIRSPGLGDTAMYLCATSRDWIGREIPETQYFGPGTRLLVL.

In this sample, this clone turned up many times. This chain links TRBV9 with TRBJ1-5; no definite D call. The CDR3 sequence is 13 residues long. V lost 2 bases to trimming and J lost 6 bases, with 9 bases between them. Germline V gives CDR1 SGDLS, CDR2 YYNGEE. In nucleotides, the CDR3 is TGTGCCAGCAGCGTTTCGGTTGGTCAGCCCCAGCATTTT. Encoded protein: CASSVSVGQPQHF.

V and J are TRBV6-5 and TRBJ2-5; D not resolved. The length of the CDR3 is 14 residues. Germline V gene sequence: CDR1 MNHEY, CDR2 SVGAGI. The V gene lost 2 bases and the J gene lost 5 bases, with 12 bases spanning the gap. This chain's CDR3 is CASSYGRFRETQYF. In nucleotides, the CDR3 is TGTGCCAGCAGTTACGGCAGGTTTCGGGAGACCCAGTACTTC.

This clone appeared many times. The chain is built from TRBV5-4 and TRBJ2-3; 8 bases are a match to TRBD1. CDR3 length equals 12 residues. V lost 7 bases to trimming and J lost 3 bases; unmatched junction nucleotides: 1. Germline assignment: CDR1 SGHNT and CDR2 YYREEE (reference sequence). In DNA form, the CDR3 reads TGTGCCAGCGGACAGGGAACAGATACGCAGTATTTT. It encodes CASGQGTDTQYF.

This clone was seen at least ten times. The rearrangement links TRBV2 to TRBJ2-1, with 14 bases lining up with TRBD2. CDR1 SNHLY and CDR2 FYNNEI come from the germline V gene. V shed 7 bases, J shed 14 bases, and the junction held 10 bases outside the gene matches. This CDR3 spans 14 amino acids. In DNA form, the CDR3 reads TGTGCCAGCACCCTGACTAGCGGGGGGGGATTGGAGTTCTTC. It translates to CASTLTSGGGLEFF.

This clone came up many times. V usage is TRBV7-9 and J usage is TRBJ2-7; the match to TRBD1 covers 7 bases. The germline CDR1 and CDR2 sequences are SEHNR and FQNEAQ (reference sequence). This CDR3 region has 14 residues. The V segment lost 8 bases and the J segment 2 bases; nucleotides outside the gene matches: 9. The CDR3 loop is CASRTGENPYEQYF. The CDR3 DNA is TGTGCCAGCCGAACAGGGGAAAATCCCTACGAGCAGTACTTC.

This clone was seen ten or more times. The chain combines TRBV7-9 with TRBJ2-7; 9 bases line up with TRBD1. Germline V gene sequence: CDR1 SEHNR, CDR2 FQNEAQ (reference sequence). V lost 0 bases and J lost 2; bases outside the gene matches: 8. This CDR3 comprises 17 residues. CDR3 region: CASSLARGQGLAYEQYF. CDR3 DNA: TGTGCCAGCAGCTTAGCTAGGGGACAGGGTTTGGCCTACGAGCAGTACTTC.

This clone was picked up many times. CDR3 DNA: TGTGCCAGCTCACCACCCAGAGGGGAGCGGGAGGGCGGCGAGCAGTACTTC. It specifies CASSPPRGEREGGEQYF. V gene TRBV18 combines with J gene TRBJ2-7; 10 nucleotides line up with TRBD2. V shed 0 bases, J shed 6 bases, and the junction held 11 bases outside the gene matches. CDR1 and CDR2 from the germline V gene are KGHSH and LQKENI. The CDR3 has 17 amino acids.

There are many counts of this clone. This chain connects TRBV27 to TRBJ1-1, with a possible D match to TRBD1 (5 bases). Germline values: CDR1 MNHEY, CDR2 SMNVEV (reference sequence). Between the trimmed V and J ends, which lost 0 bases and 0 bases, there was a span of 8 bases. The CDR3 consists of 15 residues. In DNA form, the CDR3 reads TGTGCCAGCAGTTTATCCGGGGGGATGAACACTGAAGCTTTCTTT. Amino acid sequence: CASSLSGGMNTEAFF.